These 2 T cell receptor beta chains were sequenced from one sample in a study of CD8 T cells in Susac syndrome. Random hexamers were used to reverse transcribe 0.5 to 1 ug of RNA. TCRdb re-called the immunoSEQ multiplex PCR reads through MiXCR, storing one row per CDR3 protein. The table has fewer than 150,000 distinct CDR3 sequences, approximately 93% seen once. Material: CD8+ T cells from PBMCs. The receptors were sampled from a human donor in good health.

V and J are TRBV4-3 and TRBJ2-3; 8 bases fit TRBD2. The CDR3 contains 16 residues. CDR1 and CDR2 (germline): LGHNA, YSLEER. V lost 0 bases and J lost 6; bases outside the gene matches: 8. CDR3: CASSQDRRTSYDTQYF. For the CDR3, the DNA is TGCGCCAGCAGCCAAGATCGGAGGACTAGCTATGATACGCAGTATTTT.

The gene calls are TRBV5-6 and TRBJ1-2, with no clear D. Trimming took 2 bases from V and 1 from J, leaving 3 bases between them. This CDR3 region has 12 residues. The germline V gene encodes CDR1 SGHDT and CDR2 YYEEEE. The CDR3 bases are TGTGCCAGCAGCTTCTATAACTATGGCTACACCTTC. Amino acid sequence: CASSFYNYGYTF.